This T cell receptor beta chain is drawn from a study of T cell repertoires in cytomegalovirus infection. Study in general: Carrying CMV and the relevant HLA type showed in public TCR beta signatures.

TCRdb re-called the reads with MiXCR, one entry per CDR3 protein. This table has nearly 550,000 distinct CDR3 sequences, approximately 15% appearing once. Germline-derived CDR1 and CDR2 are SGHAT and FQNNGV. Trimming removed 6 bases at V and 1 base at J, with 22 bases between. The CDR3 consists of 17 residues. Study-wide results and caveats: People with CMV and the relevant HLA were identified by cumulative public TCR beta family frequency. Within the response measured ex vivo, HLA-C-restricted CMV-specific TCR beta clonotypes were dominant.

This clonotype was seen ten or more times. Its matching antigen is unknown. Sequenced: CD8+ T cells from PBMCs. The receptor comes from a human donor in good health (CMV status not recorded). Some clones in this sample may be carry-over from other donors' samples. This chain connects TRBV11-2 to TRBJ2-7; no firm D call. This CDR3 reads CASRSTPSWGTSYEQYF. DNA for the CDR3: TGTGCCAGCAGATCCACCCCCAGTTGGGGAACTTCCTACGAGCAGTACTTC.